The clone carrying this TCR beta chain showed up just once. Antigen: not known. PCR primers comprised 60 Vbeta and 13 Jbeta primers. Clones were sequenced by immunoSEQ multiplex PCR, and TCRdb holds only the in-frame ones, with some missing. The table records fewer than 200,000 clones, 60% to 80% of them present only once. This sample was taken from a study of cytomegalovirus exposure and HLA in healthy donors. Study-wide findings and caveats: It emerged from a later analysis that several of the most significant clusters appeared to be linked to common viral pathogens. The study listed 150 to 200 cytomegalovirus-associated TCR beta chains. For cytomegalovirus status, the classifier reportedly gave diagnoses with high specificity and sensitivity.

Germline V gene sequence: CDR1 GTSNPN, CDR2 SVGIG (reference sequence). The CDR3 has 13 amino acids. Trimming removed 2 bases from V and 2 bases from J, with 9 bases in between. Input material: PBMCs. This sequence originates from a middle-aged woman in good health and CMV-seropositive. The V and J genes are TRBV30 and TRBJ1-1; tentatively, D is TRBD1 (5 bases). This chain's CDR3 is CAWSLQVNTEAFF. CDR3 in DNA: TGTGCCTGGAGTCTACAGGTTAACACTGAAGCTTTCTTT.